In this sample, the clone carrying this T cell receptor (beta chain) turned up a few times. The same CDR3 arises from other DNA sequences in this sample as well. This specimen comes from a study of blood T cell repertoires in COVID-19. Study overall: From the United States, Italy and Spain came samples of acute and convalescent COVID-19. T cells, B-cell-depleted T cells, or PBMCs provided the cDNA or gDNA that served as material.

The V end lost 1 base, the J end lost 1 base, and 7 bases lay between the germline ends. Germline-derived CDR1 and CDR2 are LNHDA and SQIVND (reference sequence). The CDR3 contains 14 residues. Original data processing: The authors estimated nucleated cell counts from reference gene primer amplification. The repertoire was sequenced with immunoSEQ multiplex PCR; TCRdb's copy has only in-frame clones and lacks some. V, J and clone size are taken as reported in that table, and D and trimming were inferred from the DNA itself. Seen here are 90,000 to 150,000 clones, roughly nine tenths observed once, and the top ten hold less than 30%.

Sequenced material: peripheral blood. This clonotype originated in a man between 65 and 85 years old with active or convalescent COVID-19. V gene TRBV19 combines with J gene TRBJ1-1; D is ambiguous. The CDR3 nucleotides read TGTGCCAGTAGTATAGGCGGCGGGAACACTGAAGCTTTCTTT. Translating gives CASSIGGGNTEAFF.